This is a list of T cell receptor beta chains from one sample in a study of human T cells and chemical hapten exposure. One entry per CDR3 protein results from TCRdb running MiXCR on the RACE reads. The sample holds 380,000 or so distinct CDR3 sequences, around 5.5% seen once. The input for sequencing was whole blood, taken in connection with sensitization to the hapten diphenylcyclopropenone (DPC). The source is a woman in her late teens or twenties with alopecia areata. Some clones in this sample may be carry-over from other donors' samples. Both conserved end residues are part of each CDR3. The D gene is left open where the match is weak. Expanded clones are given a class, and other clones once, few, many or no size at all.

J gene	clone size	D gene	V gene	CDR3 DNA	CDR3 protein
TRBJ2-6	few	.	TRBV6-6	TGTGCCAGCATTCCTAATAGTCTCTGGGCCAACGTCCTGACTTTC	CASIPNSLWANVLTF
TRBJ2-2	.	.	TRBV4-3	TGCGCCAGCAGCCAAGGGGGGAGTGCGACCGGGGAGCTGTTTTTT	CASSQGGSATGELFF
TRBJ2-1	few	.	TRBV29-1	TGCAGCGTTGGTGCATTTGAGCAGTTCTTC	CSVGAFEQFF
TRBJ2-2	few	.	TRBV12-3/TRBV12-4	TGTGCCAGCAGTTGGGGGGCCGCGGGCGACACCGGGGAGCTGTTTTTT	CASSWGAAGDTGELFF
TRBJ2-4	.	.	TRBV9	TGTGCCAGCAGCGTAGCCGGCGAGGGAGCTGCCAAAAACATTCAGTACTTC	CASSVAGEGAAKNIQYF
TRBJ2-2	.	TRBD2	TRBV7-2	TGTGCCAGCAGCCCTCGGAGCGGGGGTGTTAATGGGGAGCTGTTTTTT	CASSPRSGGVNGELFF
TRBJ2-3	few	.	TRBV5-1	TGCGCCAGCAGACCTTTGCCTGGGGGAGGCACAGATACGCAGTATTTT	CASRPLPGGGTDTQYF
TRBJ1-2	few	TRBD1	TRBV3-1	TGTGCCAGCAGCCCGGCGCAGGGGGCTCTCTATGGCTACACCTTC	CASSPAQGALYGYTF
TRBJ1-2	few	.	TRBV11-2	TGTGCCAGCAGGTTGGCAGGGACGTACTATGGCTACACCTTC	CASRLAGTYYGYTF
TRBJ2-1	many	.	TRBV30	TGTGCCCGCAACAGCGGGACAGACTACAATGAGCAGTTCTTC	CARNSGTDYNEQFF
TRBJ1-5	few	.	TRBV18	TGTGCCAGCTCACCACCAGGGGATCGGGATCAGCCCCAGCATTTT	CASSPPGDRDQPQHF
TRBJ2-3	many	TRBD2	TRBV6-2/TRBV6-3	TGTGCCAGCAACACGCCGGGACTAGTAAAGTATTTT	CASNTPGLVKYF
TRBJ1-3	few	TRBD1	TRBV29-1	TGCAGCGTATACGGGACAGAGAAACCCCTCTCTGGAAACACCATATATTTT	CSVYGTEKPLSGNTIYF
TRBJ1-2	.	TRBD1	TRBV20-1	TGCAGTGCCGGGACAGGGGTCTATGATGGCTACACCTTC	CSAGTGVYDGYTF
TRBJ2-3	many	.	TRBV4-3	TGCGCCAGCAGCCAAGAGCAGGGCGGTGCAGGGACGCAGTATTTT	CASSQEQGGAGTQYF
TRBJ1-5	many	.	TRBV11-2	TGTGCCAGCAGCTTTACGGGGGATCAGCCCCAGCATTTT	CASSFTGDQPQHF
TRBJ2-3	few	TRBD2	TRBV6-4	TGTGCCAGCAGACGGACTAGCCGGTCAGATACGCAGTATTTT	CASRRTSRSDTQYF
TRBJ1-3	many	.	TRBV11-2	TGTGCCAGCAGCTACGGTCCCTCTGGAGGGTACGGAAACACCATATATTTT	CASSYGPSGGYGNTIYF
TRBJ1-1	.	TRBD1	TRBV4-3	TGCGCCAGCAGCCAAGATAGGCTGGGACAGCACATGAACACTGAAGCTTTCTTT	CASSQDRLGQHMNTEAFF
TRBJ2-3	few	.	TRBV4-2	TGTGCCAGCAGCCACGGACTACCCACCGGGACTAGCACAGATACGCAGTATTTT	CASSHGLPTGTSTDTQYF
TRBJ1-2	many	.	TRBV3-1	TGTGCCAGCAGCCAAGGGAGGCCCGAGCCCTCTAACTATGGCTACACCTTC	CASSQGRPEPSNYGYTF
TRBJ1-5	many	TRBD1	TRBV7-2	TGTGCCAGCAGCCTTGTGGCGACAGGGGGGAATCAGCCCCAGCATTTT	CASSLVATGGNQPQHF
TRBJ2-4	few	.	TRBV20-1	TGCAGTGCTAGACAAGGGGACATTCAGTACTTC	CSARQGDIQYF
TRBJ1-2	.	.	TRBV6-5	TGTGCCAGCAGTTTACGTAGGAATGTGGCCAGCCATGGCTACACCTTC	CASSLRRNVASHGYTF
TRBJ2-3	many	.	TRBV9	TGTGCCAGCAGCGTAGATATGGCCCAAGGAGTGGGTGCGCAGTATTTT	CASSVDMAQGVGAQYF
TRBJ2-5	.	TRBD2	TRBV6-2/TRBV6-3	TGTGCCAGCAGTGGGGCTAGCGGGGGTGAGACCCAGTACTTC	CASSGASGGETQYF
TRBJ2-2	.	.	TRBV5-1	TGCGCCAGCAGCTTGCCAACAGGGAACACCGGGGAGCTGTTTTTT	CASSLPTGNTGELFF
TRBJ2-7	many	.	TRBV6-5	TGTGCCAGCAAAGCTTCCTACGAGCAGTACTTC	CASKASYEQYF
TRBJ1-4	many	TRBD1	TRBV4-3	TGCGCCAGCAGCCAAGTCTCGGCAGGGGGAAATGAAAAACTGTTTTTT	CASSQVSAGGNEKLFF
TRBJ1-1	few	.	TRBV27	TGTGCCAGCAGTCCCACCGGGATCATGAACACTGAAGCTTTCTTT	CASSPTGIMNTEAFF